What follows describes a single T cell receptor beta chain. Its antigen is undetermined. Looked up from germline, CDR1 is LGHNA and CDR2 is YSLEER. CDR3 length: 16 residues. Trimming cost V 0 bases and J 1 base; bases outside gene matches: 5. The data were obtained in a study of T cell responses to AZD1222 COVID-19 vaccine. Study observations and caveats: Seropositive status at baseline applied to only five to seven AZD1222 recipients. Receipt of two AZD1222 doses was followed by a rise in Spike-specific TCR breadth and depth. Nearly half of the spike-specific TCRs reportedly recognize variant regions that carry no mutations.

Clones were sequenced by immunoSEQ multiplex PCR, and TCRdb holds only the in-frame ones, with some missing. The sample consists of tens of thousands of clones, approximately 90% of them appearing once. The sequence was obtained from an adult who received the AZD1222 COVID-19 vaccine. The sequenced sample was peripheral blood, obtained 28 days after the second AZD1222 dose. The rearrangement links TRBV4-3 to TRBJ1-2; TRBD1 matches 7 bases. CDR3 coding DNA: TGCGCCAGCAGCCAAGAGGCGGGACAGCTTAACTATGGCTACACCTTC. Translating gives CASSQEAGQLNYGYTF.